A selection of T cell receptor beta chains follows, all from one sample in a study of shared clonotypes between healthy human individuals. Here immunoSEQ multiplex PCR was the method, and the copy in TCRdb shows in-frame clones only, minus some. Among 2 million to 2.5 million clones listed, around 93% were seen once. Input material: naive CD4+ T cells from PBMCs. These receptors all stem from a man between 18 and 35 years old in good health. Some clones in this sample may be carry-over from other donors' samples. Each CDR3 is given with its conserved first and last residue. D genes are given only for firm matches. Rows may omit the clone size; those that give it use once, few, many or a size class.

>15|NA|TRBJ1-6|NA|TRBV7-9
TGTGCCAGCAGCGCGTGGGGCAGTGGGAATTCACCCCTCCACTTT
CASSAWGSGNSPLHF
>18|TRBD2|TRBJ2-7|NA|TRBV27
TGTGCCAGCAGTATGTACCGACTAGCGGGAGGTTTAGCGGACGAGCAGTACTTC
CASSMYRLAGGLADEQYF
>19|NA|TRBJ2-5|NA|TRBV4-1
TGCGCCAGCAGCCAAGATGAGGTCACCTTAATGGGGAGCCAAGAGACCCAGTACTTC
CASSQDEVTLMGSQETQYF
>15|NA|TRBJ1-3|once|TRBV11-3
TGTGCCAGCAGCAGAAGAAGCGAGTCTGGAAACACCATATATTTT
CASSRRSESGNTIYF
>15|TRBD2|TRBJ2-1|NA|TRBV6-1
TGTGCCAGCAGTGAACGCGGGAGCTCCTACAATGAGCAGTTCTTC
CASSERGSSYNEQFF
>18|NA|TRBJ1-1|NA|TRBV5-6
TGTGCCAGCAGCCCCGGGGGGGGAGGGAGGAGGTATGGCGCTGAAGCTTTCTTT
CASSPGGGGRRYGAEAFF
>14|NA|TRBJ1-6|NA|TRBV30
TGTGCCTGGAGTTCCGGGACTGCTAATTCACCCCTCCACTTT
CAWSSGTANSPLHF
>14|TRBD2|TRBJ2-4|NA|TRBV10-3
TGTGCCATCAGTGACCGTAGGGGAGGGAACATTCAGTACTTC
CAISDRRGGNIQYF
>15|NA|TRBJ1-4|NA|TRBV29-1
TGCAGCGCCCGTAAGGACCCAGCAACTAATGAAAAACTGTTTTTT
CSARKDPATNEKLFF
>16|NA|TRBJ2-1|NA|TRBV5-1
TGCGCCAGCAGCTTGGCAGGGGCCGGCTCCTACAATGAGCAGTTCTTC
CASSLAGAGSYNEQFF
>13|NA|TRBJ2-3|NA|TRBV11-2
TGTGCCAGCAGCTTAGAGGGCACAGATACGCAGTATTTT
CASSLEGTDTQYF
>12|NA|TRBJ1-3|NA|TRBV7-9
TGTGCCAGCAGTCCACAAAGAAACACCATATATTTT
CASSPQRNTIYF
>19|TRBD1|TRBJ1-5|NA|TRBV30
TGTGCCTGGAACCCCGCGGGGGGACAGGTGGGCAATAGCAATCAGCCCCAGCATTTT
CAWNPAGGQVGNSNQPQHF
>15|TRBD1|TRBJ2-2|NA|TRBV7-2
TGTGCCAGCAGTGACAGGGTATGGGACACCGGGGAGCTGTTTTTT
CASSDRVWDTGELFF
>15|NA|TRBJ1-1|NA|TRBV5-1
TGCGCCAGCAGCTTGGGGGCCATTGGCGGAGCTGAAGCTTTCTTT
CASSLGAIGGAEAFF
>16|NA|TRBJ1-4|NA|TRBV5-1
TGCGCCAGCAGCTTCGGAGCGGTCGCAACTAATGAAAAACTGTTTTTT
CASSFGAVATNEKLFF
>15|NA|TRBJ2-5|once|TRBV18
TGTGCCAGCTCACCACTGGAGGGGTGGAGAGAGACCCAGTACTTC
CASSPLEGWRETQYF
>15|NA|TRBJ1-1|NA|TRBV27
TGTGCCAGCAGTCCGAGGACCCAAAAGGGGACTGAAGCTTTCTTT
CASSPRTQKGTEAFF
>15|NA|TRBJ2-5|NA|TRBV15
TGTGCCACCAGCAGAACCATCAGGGGGGGCTGGGAGCAGTACTTC
CATSRTIRGGWEQYF
>17|NA|TRBJ1-5|NA|TRBV4-1
TGCGCCAGCAGCCGGGTCTCACCCGGTGCGAGCAATCAGCCCCAGCATTTT
CASSRVSPGASNQPQHF
>13|TRBD2|TRBJ2-7|NA|TRBV10-2
TGCGCCAGCAGACTAGCGGGAACCTACGAGCAGTACTTC
CASRLAGTYEQYF
>15|NA|TRBJ1-1|NA|TRBV5-1
TGCGCCAGCAGCTTGGCAGGAAGCATGAACACTGAAGCTTTCTTT
CASSLAGSMNTEAFF
>16|NA|TRBJ1-1|NA|TRBV5-1
TGCGCCAGCAGCTTGGGGGACACCGGGGGAAGATCTGAAGCTTTCTTT
CASSLGDTGGRSEAFF
>14|NA|TRBJ2-7|NA|TRBV2
TGTGCCAGCAGTGAATTGGGGCCCTCCTACGAGCAGTACTTC
CASSELGPSYEQYF
>14|TRBD1|TRBJ2-3|NA|TRBV30
TGTGCCTGGAGAAATCGACAGGGATGGGATACGCAGTATTTT
CAWRNRQGWDTQYF
>12|NA|TRBJ1-5|NA|TRBV7-9
TGTGCCAGCAGGGCCAAGAATCAGCCCCAGCATTTT
CASRAKNQPQHF
>13|NA|TRBJ1-4|NA|TRBV6-5
TGTGCCACCCGCCCCTACTCTAATGAAAAACTGTTTTTT
CATRPYSNEKLFF
>14|TRBD1|TRBJ2-2|NA|TRBV11-3
TGTGCCAGCAGCTCCAGGGGGCAAGGCGGGGAGCTGTTTTTT
CASSSRGQGGELFF
>12|NA|TRBJ2-7|NA|TRBV7-3
TGTGCCAGCAGCTTGACCCGCTACGAGCAGTACTTC
CASSLTRYEQYF
>14|NA|TRBJ1-5|NA|TRBV4-1
TGCGCCAGCAGCCGCGGACAAAGAGATCAGCCCCAGCATTTT
CASSRGQRDQPQHF
>16|TRBD1|TRBJ1-3|NA|TRBV7-2
TGTGCCAGCAGCTTCCTCCAGGGGGCCACTGGAAACACCATATATTTT
CASSFLQGATGNTIYF
>15|TRBD2|TRBJ2-1|NA|TRBV18
TGTGCCAGCTCCGTGGCGGGGGTAACCTACAATGAGCAGTTCTTC
CASSVAGVTYNEQFF
>13|NA|TRBJ1-1|NA|TRBV5-1
TGCGCCAGCAGCCCCGAAGGATCCACTGAAGCTTTCTTT
CASSPEGSTEAFF
>11|NA|TRBJ1-1|NA|TRBV28
TGTGCCAGCAGCCGCCGGCAAGGAGCTTTCTTT
CASSRRQGAFF
>16|TRBD2|TRBJ2-1|NA|TRBV28
TGTGCCAGCGGGGGACTAGCGGCTCGCCCCTACAATGAGCAGTTCTTC
CASGGLAARPYNEQFF
>15|TRBD2|TRBJ2-2|NA|TRBV5-1
TGCGCCAGCAGCCCTAGCGGGAGCGGTACCGGGGAGCTGTTTTTT
CASSPSGSGTGELFF
>15|NA|TRBJ2-7|once|TRBV18
TGTGCCAGCTCACCAGATTCAGGGACCCCCTACGAGCAGTACTTC
CASSPDSGTPYEQYF
>14|NA|TRBJ2-7|NA|TRBV6-5
TGTGCCAGCAGGCCTTGGGCCGGTAGCTACGAGCAGTACTTC
CASRPWAGSYEQYF
>13|NA|TRBJ2-7|NA|TRBV6-1
TGTGCCAGCATTGGAACGGAAACCTACGAGCAGTACTTC
CASIGTETYEQYF
>14|NA|TRBJ2-5|NA|TRBV9
TGTGCCAGCAGCGTAGGGGTCACGGGGGAGACCCAGTACTTC
CASSVGVTGETQYF
>15|NA|TRBJ2-1|NA|TRBV6-1
TGTGCCAGCAGTGAGAGAGTAGGATCCTACAATGAGCAGTTCTTC
CASSERVGSYNEQFF
>15|NA|TRBJ2-7|NA|TRBV7-6
TGTGCCAGCAGTACCGGGACGTGGAGCTCCTACGAGCAGTACTTC
CASSTGTWSSYEQYF
>15|TRBD2|TRBJ2-7|NA|TRBV10-2
TGCGCCAGCAGTGAACTAGCGGGAGGTCCCTACGAGCAGTACTTC
CASSELAGGPYEQYF
>16|NA|TRBJ2-7|NA|TRBV5-5
TGTGCCAGCAGCTTGGCCACAGGTCCAACCACCTACGAGCAGTACTTC
CASSLATGPTTYEQYF
>14|NA|TRBJ2-5|NA|TRBV4-1
TGCGCCAGCAGCCAAGCCCAGATTGAAGGGACCCAGTACTTC
CASSQAQIEGTQYF
>16|NA|TRBJ1-3|NA|TRBV6-5
TGTGCCAGCAGTTACCGCGCACAGGCCCGTGGGAACACCATATATTTT
CASSYRAQARGNTIYF